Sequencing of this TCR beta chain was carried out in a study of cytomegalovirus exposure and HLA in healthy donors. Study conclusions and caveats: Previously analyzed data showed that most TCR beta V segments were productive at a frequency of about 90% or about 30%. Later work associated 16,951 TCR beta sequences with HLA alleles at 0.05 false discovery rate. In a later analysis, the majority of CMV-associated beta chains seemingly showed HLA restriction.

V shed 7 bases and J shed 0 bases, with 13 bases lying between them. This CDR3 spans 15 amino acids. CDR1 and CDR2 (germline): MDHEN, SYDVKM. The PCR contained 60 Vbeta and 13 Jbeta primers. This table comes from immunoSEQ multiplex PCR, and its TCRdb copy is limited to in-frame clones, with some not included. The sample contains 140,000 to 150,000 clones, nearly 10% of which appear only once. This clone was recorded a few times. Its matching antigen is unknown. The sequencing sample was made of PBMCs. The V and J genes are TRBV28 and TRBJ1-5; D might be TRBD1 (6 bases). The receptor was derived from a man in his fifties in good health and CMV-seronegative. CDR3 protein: CASTQGTYSNQPQHF. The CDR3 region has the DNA TGTGCCAGCACCCAGGGGACGTATAGCAATCAGCCCCAGCATTTT.